Given below is one TCR beta chain in context. These data belong to a study of blood T cell repertoires in COVID-19. Trimming cost V 7 bases and J 2 bases, with 17 bases left between them. The CDR3 sequence is 15 residues long. Germline V gene data show CDR1 as MNHEY and CDR2 as SVGEGT. Here immunoSEQ multiplex PCR was the method, and the copy in TCRdb shows in-frame clones only, minus some. This sample has over 150,000 clones, with roughly 80% found just once. The sequence derives from a woman aged 55 to 70 with acute or convalescent COVID-19. Material: peripheral blood. The chain employs TRBV6-2 or TRBV6-3 and TRBJ2-5, with TRBD2 as a possible D gene (6 bases). In nucleotides, the CDR3 is TGTGCCAGCACCCCCAGAGGGCGGGGACAAGAGACCCAGTACTTC. It specifies CASTPRGRGQETQYF.